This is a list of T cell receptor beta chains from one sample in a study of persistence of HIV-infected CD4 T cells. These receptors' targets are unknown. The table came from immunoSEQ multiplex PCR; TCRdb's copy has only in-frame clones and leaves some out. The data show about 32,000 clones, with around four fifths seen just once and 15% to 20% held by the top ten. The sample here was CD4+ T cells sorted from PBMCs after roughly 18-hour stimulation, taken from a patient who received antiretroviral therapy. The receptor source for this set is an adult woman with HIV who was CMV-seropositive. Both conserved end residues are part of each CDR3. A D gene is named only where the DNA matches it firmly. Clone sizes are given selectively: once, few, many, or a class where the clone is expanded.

TGTGCCAGCACAGAGGAAGGGGGTGGCTACACCTTC	CASTEEGGGYTF	NA	NA	TRBJ1-2	TRBV2
TGTGCCAGCAGCTTCCTGGCGGGCGGGGGAGTCTACAATGAGCAGTTCTTC	CASSFLAGGGVYNEQFF	TRBD2	NA	TRBJ2-1	TRBV7-2
TGCGCCAGCCCCAGTACTGCCTACGAGCAGTACTTC	CASPSTAYEQYF	NA	NA	TRBJ2-7	TRBV23-1
TGTGCCAGCAGTTTACGACTCAATGAGCAGTTCTTC	CASSLRLNEQFF	NA	NA	TRBJ2-1	TRBV12-3/TRBV12-4
TGTGCCAGCAGCTTGAACGCCGGGACAGGACTGAATCAGCCCCAGCATTTT	CASSLNAGTGLNQPQHF	TRBD1	NA	TRBJ1-5	TRBV7-2
TGTGCCAGCAGCCAATCGATTGACACTGAAGCTTTCTTT	CASSQSIDTEAFF	NA	few	TRBJ1-1	TRBV16
TGTGCCAGCAGCTTGATCGGGACGGCATCCTACGAGCAGTACTTC	CASSLIGTASYEQYF	NA	once	TRBJ2-7	TRBV5-6
TGTGCCAGCAGCGTAGAAGGTGGGACGGAGACCCAGTACTTC	CASSVEGGTETQYF	NA	NA	TRBJ2-5	TRBV9
TGTGCCAGCAGCCGAGGCGGTGAGCAGTTCTTC	CASSRGGEQFF	NA	NA	TRBJ2-1	TRBV6-5
TGTGCCAGCAGCCCCCAGGGAGTGGAGGGGTACCAAGAGACCCAGTACTTC	CASSPQGVEGYQETQYF	NA	NA	TRBJ2-5	TRBV7-8
TGTGCCAGCAGTTACTCCGATGTCGAGAGGGGGGCCCTCCACTTT	CASSYSDVERGALHF	NA	NA	TRBJ1-6	TRBV6-5
TGTGCCAGCAGCTTAAACAGGGTCAATGAGCAGTTCTTC	CASSLNRVNEQFF	NA	NA	TRBJ2-1	TRBV11-3
TGTGCCAGTAGTACACAGGGGGCCGGCTATGGCTACACCTTC	CASSTQGAGYGYTF	TRBD1	NA	TRBJ1-2	TRBV19
TGCGCCAGCAGCTTTGGGGGGAACACTGAAGCTTTCTTT	CASSFGGNTEAFF	NA	NA	TRBJ1-1	TRBV5-1
TGTGCCGCCCAACCGGGGACACTTGGGGGGAACACTGAAGCTTTCTTT	CAAQPGTLGGNTEAFF	NA	NA	TRBJ1-1	TRBV19
TGTGCCAGCAGCGTAGGAGGGGACGGCTACACCTTC	CASSVGGDGYTF	NA	NA	TRBJ1-2	TRBV9
TGCGCCAGCAGCTTGGCCCCTAGGGGCCCCAAACTGTTTTTT	CASSLAPRGPKLFF	NA	NA	TRBJ1-4	TRBV5-1
TGTGCCAGCAGACCAACAGGGGCCCCGCAAGAGACCCAGTACTTC	CASRPTGAPQETQYF	TRBD1	NA	TRBJ2-5	TRBV7-3
TGCAGTGCTAGTGGGACTAGCAGGACAGATACGCAGTATTTT	CSASGTSRTDTQYF	TRBD2	NA	TRBJ2-3	TRBV20-1
TGTGCCAGCAGCTACGAGGTGAACACTGAAGCTTTCTTT	CASSYEVNTEAFF	NA	NA	TRBJ1-1	TRBV5-4
TGCGCCAGCAGCTTGGGGGACAGGGGAGTCGGAAACACCATATATTTT	CASSLGDRGVGNTIYF	TRBD1	few	TRBJ1-3	TRBV5-1
TGTGCCAGCAGTTTACGGGTGGGGGCATCAGATACGCAGTATTTT	CASSLRVGASDTQYF	NA	NA	TRBJ2-3	TRBV28
TGTGCCAGCTCAACAACTACAGCGTACGAGCAGTACTTC	CASSTTTAYEQYF	NA	few	TRBJ2-7	TRBV18
TGTGCCAGCAGTTCCCGGGGGTACGAGCAGTACTTC	CASSSRGYEQYF	NA	NA	TRBJ2-7	TRBV28
TGTGCCAGCATTTCAGGGGGCAATTCGAACACTGAAGCTTTCTTT	CASISGGNSNTEAFF	TRBD1	NA	TRBJ1-1	TRBV28
TGCAGCGTTGAAGGGCTAGCGGGGGAGATGGATACGCAGTATTTT	CSVEGLAGEMDTQYF	TRBD2	NA	TRBJ2-3	TRBV29-1
TGTGCCAGCAGCCTAGAGGGGGGTGGTGGCTACACCTTC	CASSLEGGGGYTF	NA	NA	TRBJ1-2	TRBV2
TGTGCCAGCAGTTTCGAAACCTTGGGGTCTGGGGCCAACGTCCTGACTTTC	CASSFETLGSGANVLTF	NA	NA	TRBJ2-6	TRBV28
TGTGCCAGCAGTTTGGGGGACAGAGCATATTCACCCCTCCACTTT	CASSLGDRAYSPLHF	TRBD1	few	TRBJ1-6	TRBV28
TGTGCCAGCAGTTACCCCGGGACAGGGGTGAACACTGAAGCTTTCTTT	CASSYPGTGVNTEAFF	TRBD1	NA	TRBJ1-1	TRBV6-5
TGCGCCAGCAGCTTGGCTAGCGGGTACTACAATGAGCAGTTCTTC	CASSLASGYYNEQFF	TRBD2	NA	TRBJ2-1	TRBV5-1
TGTGCCAGCAGCTACTCAGTGGACAGGGCAAACATTCAGTACTTC	CASSYSVDRANIQYF	TRBD1	once	TRBJ2-4	TRBV7-2
TGTGCCAGCAGCCCCACCCTAAGATGGGAGCAAGAGACCCAGTACTTC	CASSPTLRWEQETQYF	NA	NA	TRBJ2-5	TRBV14
TGTGCCAGCAGCACGGGACAGGGAATGGGTGGCTACACCTTC	CASSTGQGMGGYTF	TRBD1	few	TRBJ1-2	TRBV7-2
TGTGCCAGCTCGCCATTCTCGGGCTACGAGCAGTACTTC	CASSPFSGYEQYF	NA	few	TRBJ2-7	TRBV18
TGTGCCAGCAGCTTAAGAGTCCCGAGCTCTGGAAACACCATATATTTT	CASSLRVPSSGNTIYF	NA	NA	TRBJ1-3	TRBV7-2
TGCGCCAGCAGTGAGACGAGGGGCGGGAGAGGGGAGCAGTTCTTC	CASSETRGGRGEQFF	TRBD2	NA	TRBJ2-1	TRBV10-2
TGTGCCAGCTCACCCTGGGTGGGGACCATGTATGTGGAGACCCAGTACTTC	CASSPWVGTMYVETQYF	NA	NA	TRBJ2-5	TRBV18
TGTGCCAGCAGCTTAGTTCAGGGGGCTCACACCGGGGAGCTGTTTTTT	CASSLVQGAHTGELFF	TRBD1	few	TRBJ2-2	TRBV7-9
TGTGCCAGCAGCTTACGCCAAGACAGGGGGAGGGAGCTGTTTTTT	CASSLRQDRGRELFF	TRBD1	NA	TRBJ2-2	TRBV5-4
TGTGCCAGCAGCCCGAGGGGAGGGACAGGGGGTCAAGAGCAGTACTTC	CASSPRGGTGGQEQYF	TRBD1	NA	TRBJ2-7	TRBV7-2
TGTGCCAGCTCACCAAGGACAGGGGTCAATCAGCCCCAGCATTTT	CASSPRTGVNQPQHF	TRBD1	NA	TRBJ1-5	TRBV18
TGTGCCACCAGTGATGGCTCCTACGAGCAGTACTTC	CATSDGSYEQYF	NA	NA	TRBJ2-7	TRBV24-1
TGTGCCAGCACCCCGAGCGGCACTGAAGCTTTCTTT	CASTPSGTEAFF	NA	NA	TRBJ1-1	TRBV12-3/TRBV12-4
TGTGCCAGCAGCCAAAAAAATCAGCGGGGGGCCTTCGGCACAGATACGCAGTATTTT	CASSQKNQRGAFGTDTQYF	TRBD2	NA	TRBJ2-3	TRBV7-2
TGTGCCACCAGTGATGGTAGTCAAGAGACCCAGTACTTC	CATSDGSQETQYF	NA	NA	TRBJ2-5	TRBV24-1